Shown below are 19 T cell receptor beta chains from a single sample sequenced in a study of response to subunit inactivated influenza vaccine. A single record per CDR3 protein comes from TCRdb applying MiXCR to the RT-PCR reads. Of 450,000 to 600,000 distinct CDR3 sequences in the sample, 15% to 20% were seen once. This material consisted of CD4+ T cells sorted from PBMCs, taken about 24 months after vaccination. The receptors stem from a man aged 50-75 years who received an inactivated influenza vaccine.

The gene calls are TRBV5-1 and TRBJ2-5; D is unclear. V dropped 6 bases and J dropped 2 bases, with 11 bases sitting between them. Germline assignment: CDR1 SGHRS and CDR2 YFSETQ. The CDR3 totals 13 residues. CDR3 nucleotides: TGCGCCAGCAACAATAGGCCACAAGAGACCCAGTACTTC. Its translation: CASNNRPQETQYF.

This clonotype was detected only a few times. The V and J genes are TRBV5-1 and TRBJ1-2, with no clear D. The CDR3 sequence is 14 residues long. CDR1 is SGHRS, CDR2 YFSETQ, per germline. V was trimmed by 0 bases and J by 3 bases, leaving 9 bases between them. The DNA for the CDR3 is TGCGCCAGCAGCTTGGCCGCGGGAGACTATGGCTACACCTTC. Protein: CASSLAAGDYGYTF.

This clonotype was found a few times. The chain carries TRBV20-1 and TRBJ2-1, with TRBD1 matching 9 bases. With 6 bases clipped from V and 10 bases from J, the junction kept 4 bases outside the gene matches. Germline V gene sequence: CDR1 DFQATT, CDR2 SNEGSKA (reference sequence). This CDR3 is built from 11 residues. The CDR3 DNA is TGCAGTGCCGGGGACAGGGAAGAGCAGTTCTTC. This encodes CSAGDREEQFF.

This chain uses TRBV20-1 with TRBJ1-1; D is undetermined. CDR3 length: 16 residues. V dropped 2 bases and J dropped 3 bases, with 19 bases sitting between them. Germline V gene lookup returns CDR1 DFQATT and CDR2 SNEGSKA (reference sequence). CDR3 in amino acids: CSARLVGRVSDTEAFF. CDR3 nucleotides: TGCAGTGCTAGATTGGTAGGGCGGGTCTCGGACACTGAAGCTTTCTTT.

A few counts support this clonotype. The chain combines TRBV4-3 with TRBJ2-2; unclear D gene. V lost 0 bases, J lost 0 bases, and 11 bases lay in between. The CDR3 has 17 amino acids. The V gene's germline CDR1 is LGHNA and CDR2 YSLEER. This CDR3 is CASSQDNRASNTGELFF. The CDR3 DNA reads TGCGCCAGCAGCCAAGATAACCGCGCTTCGAACACCGGGGAGCTGTTTTTT.

This clonotype was seen only a few times. This sequence joins TRBV4-3 and TRBJ2-1, with D possibly called TRBD1 or TRBD2 (5 bases each). With 3 bases removed from V and 6 bases from J, the gap between germline ends came to 12 bases. The CDR3 spans 14 residues. Germline V gene data show CDR1 as LGHNA and CDR2 as YSLEER. DNA for the CDR3: TGCGCCAGCAGCCAGGGACCAAGCTCCAATGAGCAGTTCTTC. The encoded protein is CASSQGPSSNEQFF.

This clonotype was observed a handful of times. This chain links TRBV7-9 with TRBJ2-7; perhaps TRBD1 as D (6 bases). The germline V gene has CDR1 SEHNR and CDR2 FQNEAQ (reference sequence). V was shortened by 7 bases and J by 1 base, with 11 bases between the two germline ends. This CDR3 has 13 amino acids. Here the CDR3 reads CASTQQGSYEQYF. The CDR3 DNA reads TGTGCCAGCACCCAACAGGGATCCTACGAGCAGTACTTC.

This clonotype appeared a few times. The chain combines TRBV28 with TRBJ2-7; D assignment may be TRBD1 or TRBD2 (5 bases each). The ends were cut back, 6 bases at V and 2 bases at J, with 17 bases in the middle. Per the germline V gene, CDR1 is MDHEN and CDR2 is SYDVKM. This CDR3 is built from 15 residues. DNA of the CDR3: TGTGCCAGCAGCTACGTCCGGGACCCAGCCTACGAGCAGTACTTC. Its protein is CASSYVRDPAYEQYF. The full variable domain, completed using reference TRBV28 and TRBJ2-7, is DVKVTQSSRYLVKRTGEKVFLECVQDMDHENMFWYRQDPGLGLRLIYFSYDVKMKEKGDIPEGYSVSREKKERFSLILESASTNQTSMYLCASSYVRDPAYEQYFGPGTRLTVT.

The J gene is TRBJ1-5, the V gene TRBV10-3; no clear D gene. Trimming shortened V by 4 bases and J by 6 bases, and 13 bases separated the two germline ends. Germline loops: CDR1 ENHRY, CDR2 SYGVKD. The CDR3 loop spans 14 amino acids. CDR3 sequence: CAISVERMSQPQHF. In DNA, the CDR3 is TGTGCCATCAGTGTGGAGCGGATGAGTCAGCCCCAGCATTTT.

The chain combines TRBV20-1 with TRBJ2-1; no firm D call. Trimming pared 6 bases from V and 2 bases from J, leaving 17 bases between. Germline values: CDR1 DFQATT, CDR2 SNEGSKA (reference sequence). The CDR3 extends over 15 amino acids. CDR3 in amino acids: CSAEIPRRAYNEQFF. CDR3 in DNA: TGCAGTGCAGAGATTCCACGACGTGCCTACAATGAGCAGTTCTTC.

This clonotype was counted only a few times. The rearrangement joins TRBV24-1 to TRBJ2-3, with D hard to call. This CDR3 has 13 residues. V shed 8 bases and J shed 1 base, with 9 bases lying between them. The germline gives CDR1 KGHDR, CDR2 SFDVKD. DNA for the CDR3: TGTGCCACCAATCTTCCCGGCACAGATACGCAGTATTTT. This gives the protein CATNLPGTDTQYF.

This clonotype was recorded a few times. The chain employs TRBV20-1 and TRBJ2-2; 9 bases are shared with TRBD1. Looked up from germline, CDR1 is DFQATT and CDR2 is SNEGSKA (reference sequence). V lost 4 bases, J lost 6 bases, and 6 bases stayed unmatched. The CDR3 spans 14 residues. The CDR3: CSAKNRGRAGELFF. The DNA for the CDR3 is TGCAGTGCTAAAAACAGGGGGCGGGCCGGGGAGCTGTTTTTT.

This clonotype was picked up a small number of times. The V call is TRBV20-1, the J call TRBJ2-2; 7 nucleotides align to TRBD2. CDR3 size: 13 residues. Unmatched junction bases numbered 5, after V lost 5 bases and J lost 5 bases. CDR1 and CDR2 from the germline V gene are DFQATT and SNEGSKA (reference sequence). Here the CDR3 DNA reads TGCAGTGCTCCCTGGGGGGGGACCGGGGAGCTGTTTTTT. It is translated as CSAPWGGTGELFF.

Only a few counts were recorded for this clonotype. This chain connects TRBV20-1 to TRBJ2-5; D not resolved. Germline CDR1 DFQATT, CDR2 SNEGSKA (reference sequence). This CDR3 has 13 amino acids. Trimming left V 6 bases short and J 2 bases short, with 13 bases between. The CDR3 reads CSALRAFQETQYF. CDR3 sequence (DNA): TGCAGTGCCCTACGGGCTTTTCAAGAGACCCAGTACTTC.

The rearrangement uses TRBV3-1 and TRBJ2-4, with D maybe TRBD1 (6 bases). V dropped 0 bases and J dropped 15 bases, with 12 bases sitting between them. From germline, CDR1 is LGHDT and CDR2 YNNKEL (reference sequence). This CDR3 has 12 residues. In DNA, the CDR3 is TGTGCCAGCAGCCAAGATCAGGGGCGGCGGTACTTC. Translating it yields CASSQDQGRRYF.

The CDR3 spells CSARLSANEQFF. The DNA for the CDR3 is TGCAGCGCCCGTTTGAGTGCCAATGAGCAGTTCTTC. The chain carries TRBV29-1 and TRBJ2-1; no reliable D call. With 7 bases removed from V and 6 bases from J, the gap between germline ends came to 13 bases. In germline, CDR1 is SQVTM, CDR2 ANQGSEA. CDR3 length equals 12 residues.

This clonotype was seen only a few times. V usage is TRBV19 and J usage is TRBJ2-7, with D possibly being TRBD2 (6 bases). This CDR3 region has 15 residues. From germline, CDR1 is LNHDA and CDR2 SQIVND (reference sequence). V lost 5 bases, J lost 1 base, and 15 bases lay in between. CDR3 nucleotides: TGTGCCAGTAGTGCCGGGACGGGGAGGTCCTACGAGCAGTACTTC. The encoded protein is CASSAGTGRSYEQYF.

CDR3 DNA: TGCAGCGTTGAAGGCCGTAACACAGATACGCAGTATTTT. Translation gives CSVEGRNTDTQYF. The rearrangement joins TRBV29-1 to TRBJ2-3; no clear D gene. Germline V gene data show CDR1 as SQVTM and CDR2 as ANQGSEA. The germline V and J ends were trimmed by 1 base and 2 bases, with 7 bases remaining between them. The length of the CDR3 is 13 residues.

V is TRBV20-1 and J is TRBJ2-5, with no clear D. Trimming left V 3 bases short and J 1 base short, with 9 bases between. The CDR3 is 13 residues long. CDR1 is DFQATT, CDR2 SNEGSKA, per germline (reference sequence). CDR3 sequence reads: CSARSGTQETQYF. The CDR3 DNA reads TGCAGTGCTAGGTCAGGCACCCAAGAGACCCAGTACTTC.